This record covers a single TCR beta chain. Its antigen is not yet known. No much larger clonotype is one base removed from it; base qualities were not supplied. Library construction relied on the immunoSEQ multiplex PCR assay. In the source study's methods: During preprocessing, nonproductive sequences were removed, as were CDR3s that did not start with C, did not end with F or W, or were shorter than 7 amino acids. Antigen-specific clonotypes were called with the MANAFEST web app, based on expansion relative to reference and other culture wells. To be counted as positive, a clone had to show significant expansion compared with the reference culture, at an FDR below 0.05, in 2 of 3 replicate wells. A further requirement for positive clones was significant expansion compared with all other tandem wells, along with an odds ratio above 5. CDR3 homology was measured as pairwise Levenshtein distance, computed with the stringdist R package after trimming three terminal residues from each end. This immuneACCESS table, as held by TCRdb, lists in-frame sequences with V and J called but not all clones. Of the missing ones, under half trace to an unresolved V gene in checked studies; the others have no known cause. Clone size and the V and J calls come from that table; the DNA yielded D and trimming. The sample data list approximately 24,000 clones, and about 75% of these were observed just once. The top ten constitute around an eighth of the sample.

The CDR3 has 17 amino acids, counting the end cysteine and phenylalanine. Only CDR3 DNA remains: 51 bases, in frame from the first base. The germline V gene gives CDR1 as SGHRS and CDR2 as YFSETQ. V and J are truncated by 0 bases and 0 bases respectively, leaving an intervening sequence of 13 bases. This sample stems from a study of CD4 T cells in relation to SARS-CoV-2 and coronaviruses listed by TCRdb under 2021. As for the study more broadly: In the ViraFEST assay, PBMCs were cultured with antigen for roughly ten days, after which TCR beta CDR3s were sequenced to identify antigen-specific clonal expansions. At the level of individual TCR clonotypes, the study measured memory CD4+ T cell crossreactivity between SARS-CoV-2 spike protein and common cold coronavirus spike proteins. Expansion assays from other donors in the study were sequenced with a different, Illumina-based TCR-beta assay. Patient-derived lymphoblastoid cell lines were used to map the HLA restriction of shared crossreactive spike epitopes. The negative reference condition was either a culture with an HIV-1 Nef peptide pool or a culture with no peptide. The Adaptive Biotechnologies TCR-sequencing kit was used to sequence samples from three pre-COVID donors and the naive versus memory experiments, whereas other data were Illumina-based.

Points the paper makes about the study in general: Because the crossreactivity analysis focused on spike protein, crossreactivity against other viral proteins was not assessed. Because no donor provided both pre-pandemic and post-infection samples, tracing the source of pre-existing responses was limited. Compared with monoreactive clones, crossreactive clones had significantly weaker SARS-CoV-2-driven expansion, a result consistent with antigenic imprinting. The study was constrained by small numbers of patients and of tested TCRs. Memory CD4+ clonotypes crossrecognizing SARS-CoV-2 and at least one common cold coronavirus spike were found in 55% to 75% of donors.

CD4+ T cells from unexposed donors were collected before the COVID-19 pandemic (2011-2018). After around 11 days of culture, CD4+ T cells were isolated with the EasySep CD4+ T cell isolation kit. As cell numbers permitted, CD4+ T cells from unexposed donors were tested for reactivity to SARS-CoV-2 S and N and to four common cold coronavirus spike pools. Each well received 1.5 million to 2.5 million PBMCs, cultured in IMDM supplemented with around 4.7% human AB serum and roughly 10 IU/ml IL-2. Half of the culture medium was replaced with fresh IL-2-containing medium on days 3 and 7. In general, every peptide culture condition was set up in three replicate wells. The leukapheresis product used for the unexposed donors was purchased from a commercial source. PBMCs were isolated from leukapheresis product or whole blood by Ficoll-Paque PLUS gradient centrifugation. PBMCs were either cryopreserved at -140°C or used fresh in the expansion assay. The QIAamp Micro DNA Kit was used to extract genomic DNA from the CD4+ T cells.

The chain links TRBV5-1 with TRBJ2-1; TRBD2 could be the D gene, as 6 bases match. The source material was CD4+ T cells from PBMCs, cultured in vitro. This clonotype was obtained from a human donor in good health. CDR3 reads: CASSLGGGPFSYNEQFF. The DNA sequence is TGCGCCAGCAGCTTGGGGGGAGGTCCTTTCTCCTACAATGAGCAGTTCTTC.